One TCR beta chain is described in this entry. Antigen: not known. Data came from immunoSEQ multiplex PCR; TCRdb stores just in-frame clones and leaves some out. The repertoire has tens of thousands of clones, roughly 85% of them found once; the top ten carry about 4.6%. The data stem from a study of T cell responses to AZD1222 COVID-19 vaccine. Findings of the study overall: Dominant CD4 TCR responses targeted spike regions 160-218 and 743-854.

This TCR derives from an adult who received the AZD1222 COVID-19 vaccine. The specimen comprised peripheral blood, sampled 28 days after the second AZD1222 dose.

Written as DNA, the CDR3 is TGTGCCTGGTCTACCTATTCCAAACCCCAGCATTTT. This translates into CAWSTYSKPQHF. The genes are TRBV30 and TRBJ1-5; D gene uncertain. The CDR3 covers 12 residues. The germline gives CDR1 GTSNPN, CDR2 SVGIG (reference sequence). The ends were cut back, 5 bases at V and 10 bases at J, with 15 bases in the middle.